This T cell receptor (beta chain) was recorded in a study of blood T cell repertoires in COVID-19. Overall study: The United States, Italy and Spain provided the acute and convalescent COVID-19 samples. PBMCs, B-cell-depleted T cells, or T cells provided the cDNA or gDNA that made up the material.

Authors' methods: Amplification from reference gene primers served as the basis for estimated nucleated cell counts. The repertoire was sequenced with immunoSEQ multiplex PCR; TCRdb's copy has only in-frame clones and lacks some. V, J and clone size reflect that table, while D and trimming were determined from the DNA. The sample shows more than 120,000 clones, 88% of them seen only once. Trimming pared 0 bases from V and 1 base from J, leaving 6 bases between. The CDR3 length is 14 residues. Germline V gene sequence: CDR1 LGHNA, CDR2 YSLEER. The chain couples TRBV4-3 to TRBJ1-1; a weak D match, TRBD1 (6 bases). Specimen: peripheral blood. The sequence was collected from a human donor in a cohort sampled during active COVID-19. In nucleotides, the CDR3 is TGCGCCAGCAGCCAAGAGACAGGGAACACTGAAGCTTTCTTT. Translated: CASSQETGNTEAFF.